One sample yielded the 6 T cell receptor beta chains listed below, sequenced in a study of beta chain features in type 1 diabetes. Expressed TCRB transcripts were sequenced after all isolated RNA was converted to cDNA. TCRdb's table, derived via immunoSEQ multiplex PCR, lists solely in-frame clones and lacks some. The sample carries some 150,000 clones, 11% recorded once. What was sequenced was central memory CD4+ T cells from blood. Receptors were obtained from a man aged 18 to 29 in good health.

The rearrangement joins TRBV30 to TRBJ1-6, with D possibly matching TRBD1 (5 bases). Germline-derived CDR1 and CDR2 are GTSNPN and SVGIG (reference sequence). Trimming stripped 2 bases from V and 9 bases from J, with 14 bases between. This CDR3 spans 14 amino acids. The CDR3 loop reads CAWSPWTSTSPLHF. The CDR3, as DNA: TGTGCCTGGAGTCCTTGGACATCTACTTCACCCCTCCACTTT.

The rearrangement links TRBV28 to TRBJ1-2; TRBD1 matches 8 bases. With 2 bases clipped from V and 4 bases from J, the junction kept 0 bases outside the gene matches. This CDR3 spans 13 amino acids. CDR1 is MDHEN and CDR2 is SYDVKM in the germline V gene. The CDR3 nucleotides read TGTGCCAGCAGTTTAGGACAGGGCTATGGCTACACCTTC. This encodes CASSLGQGYGYTF.

The chain links TRBV6-5 to TRBJ2-7; 14 bases are shared with TRBD2. The CDR3 consists of 16 residues. Losses at the gene ends were 4 bases for V and 3 bases for J; bases not matched to a gene: 5. Germline assignment: CDR1 MNHEY and CDR2 SVGAGI. The CDR3 reads CASSSGTSGSYYEQYF. CDR3 coding DNA: TGTGCCAGCAGTTCCGGGACTAGCGGGAGTTACTACGAGCAGTACTTC.

This clone has only a few counts. The chain carries TRBV2 and TRBJ2-5; the D is unclear. The germline V and J ends were trimmed by 5 bases and 4 bases, with 5 bases remaining between them. Germline V lookup: CDR1 SNHLY, CDR2 FYNNEI. There are 11 residues in the CDR3. The CDR3 sequence is CASSLRETQYF. CDR3 sequence (DNA): TGTGCCAGCAGTTTAAGAGAGACCCAGTACTTC.

J is TRBJ2-6 and V is TRBV29-1; D not resolved. V was cut by 8 bases and J by 6 bases, with 8 bases left in between. Per the germline V gene, CDR1 is SQVTM and CDR2 is ANQGSEA. The CDR3 is 11 residues long. The CDR3 nucleotides are TGCAGCTCGAATAAGGCCAACGTCCTGACTTTC. It encodes CSSNKANVLTF. Full variable domain (rest looked up from reference TRBV29-1 and TRBJ2-6): SAVISQKPSRDICQRGTSLTIQCQVDSQVTMMFWYRQQPGQSLTLIATANQGSEATYESGFVIDKFPISRPNLTFSTLTVSNMSPEDSSIYLCSSNKANVLTFGAGSRLTVL.

This sequence joins TRBV18 and TRBJ2-7, with D tentatively TRBD1 or TRBD2 (6 bases each). This CDR3 spans 14 amino acids. V was cut by 0 bases and J by 5 bases, with 11 bases left in between. CDR1 KGHSH and CDR2 LQKENI come from the germline V gene. This CDR3 is CASSPPLGGNEQYF. The DNA for the CDR3 is TGTGCCAGCTCACCACCTCTAGGGGGGAACGAGCAGTACTTC.